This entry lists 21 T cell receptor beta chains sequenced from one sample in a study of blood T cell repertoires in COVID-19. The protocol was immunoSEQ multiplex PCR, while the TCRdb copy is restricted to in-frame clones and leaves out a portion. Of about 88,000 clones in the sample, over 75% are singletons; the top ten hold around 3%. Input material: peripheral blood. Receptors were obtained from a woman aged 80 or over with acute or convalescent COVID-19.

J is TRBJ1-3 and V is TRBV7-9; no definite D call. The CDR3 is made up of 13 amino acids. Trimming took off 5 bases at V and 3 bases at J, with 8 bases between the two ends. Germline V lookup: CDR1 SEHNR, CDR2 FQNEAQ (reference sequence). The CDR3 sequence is CASSPDYGNTIYF. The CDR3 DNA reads TGTGCCAGCAGCCCGGACTATGGAAACACCATATATTTT.

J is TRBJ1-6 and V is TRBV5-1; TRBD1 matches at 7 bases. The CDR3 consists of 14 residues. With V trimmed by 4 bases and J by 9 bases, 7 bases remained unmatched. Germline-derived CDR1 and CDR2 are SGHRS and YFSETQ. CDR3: CASSNRGDGSPLHF. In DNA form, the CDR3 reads TGCGCCAGCAGCAACAGGGGAGATGGTTCACCCCTCCACTTT.

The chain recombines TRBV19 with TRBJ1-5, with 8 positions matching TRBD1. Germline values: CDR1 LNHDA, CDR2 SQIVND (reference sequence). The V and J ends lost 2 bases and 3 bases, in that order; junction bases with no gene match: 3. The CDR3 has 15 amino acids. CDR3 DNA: TGTGCCAGTAGTATAATGACAGGGGACAATCAGCCCCAGCATTTT. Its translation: CASSIMTGDNQPQHF.

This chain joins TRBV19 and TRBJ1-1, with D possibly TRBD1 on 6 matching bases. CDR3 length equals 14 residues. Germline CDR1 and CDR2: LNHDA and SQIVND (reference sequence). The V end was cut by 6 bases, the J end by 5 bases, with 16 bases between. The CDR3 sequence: CASRPPGTNTEAFF. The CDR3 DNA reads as TGTGCCAGTAGACCTCCCGGGACAAATACTGAAGCTTTCTTT.

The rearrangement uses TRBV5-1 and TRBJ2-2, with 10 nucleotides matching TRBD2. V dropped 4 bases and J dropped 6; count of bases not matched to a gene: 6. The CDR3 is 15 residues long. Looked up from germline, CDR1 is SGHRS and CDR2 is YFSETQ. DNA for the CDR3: TGCGCCAGCAGCCCGGGACTAGCGTTTCCCGGGGAGCTGTTTTTT. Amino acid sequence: CASSPGLAFPGELFF.

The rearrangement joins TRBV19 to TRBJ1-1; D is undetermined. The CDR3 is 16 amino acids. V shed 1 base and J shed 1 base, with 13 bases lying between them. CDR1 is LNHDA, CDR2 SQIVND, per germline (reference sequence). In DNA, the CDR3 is TGTGCCAGTAGTATAGCTTGGGGAGACGCGAACACTGAAGCTTTCTTT. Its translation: CASSIAWGDANTEAFF.

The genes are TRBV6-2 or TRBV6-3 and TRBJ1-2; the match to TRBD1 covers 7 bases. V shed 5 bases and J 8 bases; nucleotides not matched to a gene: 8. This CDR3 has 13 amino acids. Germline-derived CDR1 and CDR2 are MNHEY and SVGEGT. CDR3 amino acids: CASSPDRVRGYTF. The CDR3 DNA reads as TGTGCCAGCAGTCCAGACAGGGTACGGGGCTACACCTTC.

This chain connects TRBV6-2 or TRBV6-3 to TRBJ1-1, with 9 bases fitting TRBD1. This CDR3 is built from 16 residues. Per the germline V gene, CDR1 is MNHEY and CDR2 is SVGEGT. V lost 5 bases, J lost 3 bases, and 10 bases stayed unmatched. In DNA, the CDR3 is TGTGCCAGCAGTCTGGGACAGGGCACTCAGGACACTGAAGCTTTCTTT. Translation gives CASSLGQGTQDTEAFF.

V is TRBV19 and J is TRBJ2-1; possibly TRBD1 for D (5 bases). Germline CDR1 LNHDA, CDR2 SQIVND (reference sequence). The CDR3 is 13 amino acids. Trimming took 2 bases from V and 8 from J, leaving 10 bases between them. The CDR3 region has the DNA TGTGCCAGTAGTATACAGGGTATCGATGAGCAGTTCTTC. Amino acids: CASSIQGIDEQFF.

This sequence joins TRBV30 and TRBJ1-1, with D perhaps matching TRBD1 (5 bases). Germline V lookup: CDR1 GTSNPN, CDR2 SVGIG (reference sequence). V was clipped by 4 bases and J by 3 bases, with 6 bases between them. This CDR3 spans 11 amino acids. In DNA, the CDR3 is TGTGCCTGGACAGGGTACACTGAAGCTTTCTTT. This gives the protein CAWTGYTEAFF. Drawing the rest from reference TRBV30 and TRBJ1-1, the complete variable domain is SQTIHQWPATLVQPVGSPLSLECTVEGTSNPNLYWYRQAAGRGLQLLFYSVGIGQISSEVPQNLSASRPQDRQFILSSKKLLLSDSGFYLCAWTGYTEAFFGQGTRLTVV.

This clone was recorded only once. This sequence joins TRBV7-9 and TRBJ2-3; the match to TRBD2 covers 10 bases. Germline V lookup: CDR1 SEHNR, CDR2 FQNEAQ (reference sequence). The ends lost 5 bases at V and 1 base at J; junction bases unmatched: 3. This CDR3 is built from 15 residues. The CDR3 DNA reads TGTGCCAGCAGCACCACTAGCGGGGGCACAGATACGCAGTATTTT. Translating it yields CASSTTSGGTDTQYF.

The CDR3, as DNA: TGTGCTAGTGGCGATGGACAGGGGGCCTACGAGCAGTACTTC. Protein sequence: CASGDGQGAYEQYF. The chain links TRBV12-5 to TRBJ2-7, with 10 bases lining up with TRBD1. Germline values: CDR1 LGHNT, CDR2 FRNRAP. V was clipped by 6 bases and J by 2 bases; unmatched bases: 4. The CDR3 extends over 14 amino acids.

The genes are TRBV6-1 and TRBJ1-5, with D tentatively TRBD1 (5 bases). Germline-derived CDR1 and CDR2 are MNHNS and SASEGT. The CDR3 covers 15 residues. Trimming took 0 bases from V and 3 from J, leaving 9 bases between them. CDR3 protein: CASSEAGGVNQPQHF. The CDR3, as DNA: TGTGCCAGCAGTGAAGCCGGAGGGGTCAATCAGCCCCAGCATTTT.

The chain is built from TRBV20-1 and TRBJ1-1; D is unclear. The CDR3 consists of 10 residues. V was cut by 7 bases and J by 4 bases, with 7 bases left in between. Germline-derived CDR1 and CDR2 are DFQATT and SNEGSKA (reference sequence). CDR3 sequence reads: CSVFRTEAFF. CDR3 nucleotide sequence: TGCAGTGTATTTCGCACTGAAGCTTTCTTT.

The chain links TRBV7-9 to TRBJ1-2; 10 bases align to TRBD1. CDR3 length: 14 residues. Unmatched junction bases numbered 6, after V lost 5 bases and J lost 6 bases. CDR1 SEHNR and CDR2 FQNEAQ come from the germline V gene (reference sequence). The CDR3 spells CASSNLDRGDGYTF. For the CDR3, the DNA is TGTGCCAGCAGCAATCTGGACAGGGGGGATGGCTACACCTTC.

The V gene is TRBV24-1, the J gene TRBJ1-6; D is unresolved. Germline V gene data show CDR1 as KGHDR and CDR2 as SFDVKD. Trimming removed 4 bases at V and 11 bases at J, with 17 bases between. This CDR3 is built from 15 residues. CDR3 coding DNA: TGTGCCACCAGTGACCTCGGGGAGGGTAGTCCACCCCTCCACTTT. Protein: CATSDLGEGSPPLHF.

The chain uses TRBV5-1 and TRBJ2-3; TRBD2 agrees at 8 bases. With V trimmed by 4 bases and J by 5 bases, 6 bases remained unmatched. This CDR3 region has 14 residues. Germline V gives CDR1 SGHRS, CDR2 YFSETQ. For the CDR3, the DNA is TGCGCCAGCAGCGGAGCGGGAGCGGAAGATACGCAGTATTTT. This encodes CASSGAGAEDTQYF.

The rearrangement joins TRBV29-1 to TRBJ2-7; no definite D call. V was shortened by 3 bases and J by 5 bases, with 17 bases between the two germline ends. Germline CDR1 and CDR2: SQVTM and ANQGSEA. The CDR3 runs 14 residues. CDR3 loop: CSVDQAGLFHEQYF. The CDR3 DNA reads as TGCAGCGTTGACCAGGCAGGCCTATTCCACGAGCAGTACTTC.

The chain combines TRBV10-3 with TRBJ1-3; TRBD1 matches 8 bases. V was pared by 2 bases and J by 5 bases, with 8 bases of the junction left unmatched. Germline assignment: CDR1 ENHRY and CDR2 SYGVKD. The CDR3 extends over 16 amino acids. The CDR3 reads CAISEPGQGSRNTIYF. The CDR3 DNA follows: TGTGCCATCAGTGAGCCCGGACAGGGTTCTCGAAACACCATATATTTT.

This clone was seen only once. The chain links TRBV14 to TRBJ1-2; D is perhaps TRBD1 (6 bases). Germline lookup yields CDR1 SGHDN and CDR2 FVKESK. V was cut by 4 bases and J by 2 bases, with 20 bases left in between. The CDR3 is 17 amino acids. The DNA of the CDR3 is TGTGCCAGCAGCCCCGTGGGGGCTTTTCGAAGGAACTATGGCTACACCTTC. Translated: CASSPVGAFRRNYGYTF.

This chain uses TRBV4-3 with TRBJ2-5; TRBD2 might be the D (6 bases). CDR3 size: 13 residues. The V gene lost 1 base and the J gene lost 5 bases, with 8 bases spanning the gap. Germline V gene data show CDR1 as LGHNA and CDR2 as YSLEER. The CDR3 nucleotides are TGCGCCAGCAGCCAAGGACTAGACGAGACCCAGTACTTC. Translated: CASSQGLDETQYF.